The 31 T cell receptor beta chains below come from one sample, sequenced in a study of CD8+ T cells in alopecia areata. As to treatment: oral pan-JAK inhibitor, 5-10 mg twice daily. Reverse transcribed after extraction, RNA yielded cDNA as the sequencing template. Assay: immunoSEQ multiplex PCR; the TCRdb copy retains only in-frame clones and omits some. The sample holds 150,000 to 200,000 clones, about 47% seen once. The source material was CD8+ T cells sorted from blood, sampled at week 52, from a patient treated with tofacitinib. These TCRs come from a human donor with alopecia areata.

The V gene is TRBV11-2, the J gene TRBJ2-5; D is perhaps TRBD2 (5 bases). The CDR3 spans 16 residues. Germline V gene data show CDR1 as SGHAT and CDR2 as FQNNGV. The ends were cut back, 0 bases at V and 1 base at J, with 12 bases in the middle. The CDR3: CASSLDPRGAQETQYF. The CDR3 bases are TGTGCCAGCAGCTTAGACCCCCGGGGAGCCCAAGAGACCCAGTACTTC.

The chain recombines TRBV7-2 with TRBJ1-1; 7 bases are a match to TRBD1. CDR3 length: 15 residues. V dropped 4 bases and J dropped 0; count of bases not matched to a gene: 5. Germline CDR1 SGHTA, CDR2 FQGNSA. The CDR3, as DNA: TGTGCCAGCAGCTACGGGACAGTCATGAACACTGAAGCTTTCTTT. It yields the protein CASSYGTVMNTEAFF.

This chain joins TRBV4-1 and TRBJ2-5; tentatively, D is TRBD1 (6 bases). The better agreement between TRBJ2-7 and the DNA end casts doubt on the J call. CDR3 size: 15 residues. Looked up from germline, CDR1 is MGHRA and CDR2 is YSYEKL. In DNA form, the CDR3 reads TGCGCCAGCAGCCCGGGGCAGGGGTTCTCCTACGAGCAGTACTTC. Protein product: CASSPGQGFSYEQYF.

This chain connects TRBV5-6 to TRBJ1-2; weak D call: TRBD1 (6 bases). V gave up 4 bases and J gave up 4 bases, with 11 bases separating them. Germline V lookup: CDR1 SGHDT, CDR2 YYEEEE. This CDR3 is 13 amino acids long. CDR3 nucleotide sequence: TGTGCCAGCAGCCTGGAGGGGGGCTATGGCTACACCTTC. This encodes CASSLEGGYGYTF.

This clone came up a few times. This chain links TRBV27 with TRBJ1-1; the D gene is possibly TRBD1 (6 bases). Germline lookup yields CDR1 MNHEY and CDR2 SMNVEV (reference sequence). CDR3 length equals 13 residues. V lost 4 bases, J lost 2 bases, and 8 bases lay in between. CDR3 in amino acids: CASSWGPNTEAFF. The CDR3 nucleotides read TGTGCCAGCAGTTGGGGGCCCAACACTGAAGCTTTCTTT.

This chain connects TRBV6-5 to TRBJ2-1; TRBD2 matches at 12 bases. CDR3 length equals 16 residues. The germline CDR1 and CDR2 sequences are MNHEY and SVGAGI. The ends lost 3 bases at V and 6 bases at J; junction bases unmatched: 6. For the CDR3, the DNA is TGTGCCAGCAGTTATTTGCCTAGCGGGGGGGGCAATGAGCAGTTCTTC. Translation gives CASSYLPSGGGNEQFF.

There are a few counts of this clone. The same CDR3 can be traced to other DNA sequences in this sample. CDR3 sequence (DNA): TGTGCCAGCTGGACAGGAATGAACACTGAAGCTTTCTTT. It encodes CASWTGMNTEAFF. The chain carries TRBV2 and TRBJ1-1, with 7 positions matching TRBD1. CDR1 SNHLY and CDR2 FYNNEI come from the germline V gene. The CDR3 has 13 residues. Trimming took 8 bases from V and 0 from J; bases not matched to a gene: 3. The variable domain in full, completed from reference TRBV2 and TRBJ1-1, reads EPEVTQTPSHQVTQMGQEVILRCVPISNHLYFYWYRQILGQKVEFLVSFYNNEISEKSEIFDDQFSVERPDGSNFTLKIRSTKLEDSAMYFCASWTGMNTEAFFGQGTRLTVV.

This sequence joins TRBV13 and TRBJ1-6; D gene unclear. CDR3 length: 14 amino acids. The V end lost 5 bases, the J end lost 8 bases, and 13 bases lay between the germline ends. Germline CDR1 and CDR2: PRHDT and FYEKMQ (reference sequence). This CDR3 is CASSPTRIDSPLHF. CDR3 bases: TGTGCCAGCAGCCCGACAAGAATCGATTCACCCCTCCACTTT. The full variable domain, completed using reference TRBV13 and TRBJ1-6, is AAGVIQSPRHLIKEKRETATLKCYPIPRHDTVYWYQQGPGQDPQFLISFYEKMQSDKGSIPDRFSAQQFSDYHSELNMSSLELGDSALYFCASSPTRIDSPLHFGNGTRLTVT.

J is TRBJ2-3 and V is TRBV5-1; no clear D. V lost 2 bases and J lost 1, with 14 bases in between. The CDR3 has 16 residues. CDR1 is SGHRS, CDR2 YFSETQ, per germline. CDR3 amino acids: CASSFQVSSGTDTQYF. In DNA form, the CDR3 reads TGCGCCAGCAGCTTTCAGGTTTCTTCTGGCACAGATACGCAGTATTTT.

This clone has ten or more counts. The chain couples TRBV14 to TRBJ2-6; unclear D gene. V shed 7 bases and J shed 0 bases, with 4 bases lying between them. The germline gives CDR1 SGHDN, CDR2 FVKESK. This CDR3 spans 13 amino acids. The CDR3 coding sequence is TGTGCCAGCAAAGGCTCTGGGGCCAACGTCCTGACTTTC. As protein: CASKGSGANVLTF.

The V gene is TRBV5-6, the J gene TRBJ2-7, with D possibly being TRBD1 (6 bases). The length of the CDR3 is 14 residues. Germline values: CDR1 SGHDT, CDR2 YYEEEE. Trimming stripped 2 bases from V and 3 bases from J, with 12 bases between. Written as DNA, the CDR3 is TGTGCCAGCAGCTTTGGACAGCGTCACTACGAGCAGTACTTC. Its protein product is CASSFGQRHYEQYF.

The chain has TRBV9 and TRBJ1-1; no definite D call. The CDR3 runs 13 residues. Germline CDR1 is SGDLS and CDR2 is YYNGEE. The germline V and J ends were trimmed by 0 bases and 3 bases, with 6 bases remaining between them. CDR3 in DNA: TGTGCCAGCAGCGTAGAAAGGGACACTGAAGCTTTCTTT. As protein: CASSVERDTEAFF.

The chain combines TRBV14 with TRBJ2-5, with D perhaps TRBD2 (5 bases). The closer fit of TRBJ2-7 to the DNA end suggests the J call may be wrong. CDR3 size: 15 residues. The germline gives CDR1 SGHDN, CDR2 FVKESK. CDR3 loop: CASSLGLLSSYEQYF. CDR3 coding DNA: TGTGCCAGCAGCCTAGGACTGTTGAGCTCCTACGAGCAGTACTTC.

The chain links TRBV7-9 to TRBJ2-7; D gene ambiguous. The V and J ends lost 0 bases and 6 bases respectively, with 12 bases between them. The CDR3 is made up of 14 amino acids. The germline V gene encodes CDR1 SEHNR and CDR2 FQNEAQ (reference sequence). The CDR3 loop reads CASSLAFEVAEQYF. CDR3 in DNA: TGTGCCAGCAGCTTAGCGTTTGAAGTGGCCGAGCAGTACTTC. The full variable domain, completed using reference TRBV7-9 and TRBJ2-7, is DTGVSQNPRHKITKRGQNVTFRCDPISEHNRLYWYRQTLGQGPEFLTYFQNEAQLEKSRLLSDRFSAERPKGSFSTLEIQRTEQGDSAMYLCASSLAFEVAEQYFGPGTRLTVT.

To note about this clone: Just one base apart from a much larger clone, this may be a read error. The CDR3 loop is CASSLTGGTEAFF. CDR3 coding DNA: TGCGCCAGCAGCTTGACAGGGGGCACTGAAGCTTTCTTT. The J gene is TRBJ1-1, the V gene TRBV5-1, with TRBD1 matching over 8 bases. The V gene's germline CDR1 is SGHRS and CDR2 YFSETQ. This CDR3 spans 13 amino acids. V lost 1 base and J lost 4; bases outside the gene matches: 0.

J is TRBJ1-1 and V is TRBV27, with TRBD1 as a possible D gene (6 bases). The CDR3 has 16 amino acids. Germline values: CDR1 MNHEY, CDR2 SMNVEV (reference sequence). Trimming stripped 6 bases from V and 1 base from J, with 18 bases between. The CDR3 coding sequence is TGTGCCAGCAGCAGCGCTATGGGACACCCGAACACTGAAGCTTTCTTT. Translation gives CASSSAMGHPNTEAFF.

This rearrangement joins TRBV13 to TRBJ2-2; D might be TRBD1 (5 bases). V was pared by 5 bases and J by 0 bases, with 7 bases between. CDR1 and CDR2 (germline): PRHDT, FYEKMQ (reference sequence). The CDR3 is 14 residues long. DNA for the CDR3: TGTGCCAGCAGCGGGGCCCCGAACACCGGGGAGCTGTTTTTT. Protein product: CASSGAPNTGELFF. The variable domain in full, with the rest retrieved from reference TRBV13 and TRBJ2-2, is AAGVIQSPRHLIKEKRETATLKCYPIPRHDTVYWYQQGPGQDPQFLISFYEKMQSDKGSIPDRFSAQQFSDYHSELNMSSLELGDSALYFCASSGAPNTGELFFGEGSRLTVL.

The chain joins TRBV29-1 to TRBJ2-5; 8 nucleotides match TRBD1. Matching the DNA end better, TRBJ2-7 makes the J call doubtful. Germline CDR1 is SQVTM and CDR2 is ANQGSEA. This CDR3 spans 13 amino acids. The CDR3 nucleotides are TGCAGCGTGTCCGGGACAGGCTCCTACGAGCAGTACTTC. Its protein is CSVSGTGSYEQYF.

The genes are TRBV27 and TRBJ1-5; D might be TRBD1 (6 bases). Trimming took 5 bases from V and 1 from J, leaving 12 bases between them. Germline assignment: CDR1 MNHEY and CDR2 SMNVEV (reference sequence). The CDR3 sequence is 15 residues long. Here the CDR3 DNA reads TGTGCCAGCAGTGTTCAGGGGTGGAGCAATCAGCCCCAGCATTTT. The encoded protein is CASSVQGWSNQPQHF.

This clone was observed a handful of times. The V call is TRBV19, the J call TRBJ2-3, with 9 bases matching TRBD2. The CDR3 extends over 17 amino acids. With 4 bases clipped from V and 0 bases from J, the junction kept 8 bases outside the gene matches. Germline CDR1 LNHDA, CDR2 SQIVND (reference sequence). This chain's CDR3 is CASSKAGGLTSTDTQYF. DNA for the CDR3: TGTGCCAGTAGTAAAGCGGGGGGCCTGACTAGCACAGATACGCAGTATTTT.

The V and J genes are TRBV28 and TRBJ1-2, with TRBD1 matching 7 bases. The CDR3 is made up of 15 amino acids. Trimming cost V 10 bases and J 0 bases; bases outside gene matches: 11. CDR1 and CDR2 (germline): MDHEN, SYDVKM. The CDR3 reads CATTGTEIANYGYTF. In DNA, the CDR3 is TGTGCCACCACCGGGACAGAGATTGCTAACTATGGCTACACCTTC.

The CDR3 DNA reads TGTGCCAGCAGTTCCTTAAACAGGGGGGACGGTGAGCAGTTCTTC. Its translation is CASSSLNRGDGEQFF. The chain employs TRBV6-5 and TRBJ2-1, with TRBD1 matching 8 bases. The CDR3 is made up of 15 amino acids. CDR1 and CDR2 (germline): MNHEY, SVGAGI. After removal of 4 bases from V and 9 bases from J, the junction contained 11 bases not matched to a gene.

This clone was observed a handful of times. The chain is built from TRBV7-9 and TRBJ1-6; perhaps TRBD1 as D (6 bases). Trimming took 2 bases from V and 9 from J, leaving 23 bases between them. The CDR3 extends over 18 amino acids. Germline values: CDR1 SEHNR, CDR2 FQNEAQ (reference sequence). DNA for the CDR3: TGTGCCAGCAGCTTACCGGGACAAGGGCCAGACCTAGGTTCACCCCTCCACTTT. Protein: CASSLPGQGPDLGSPLHF. Supplemented by reference TRBV7-9 and TRBJ1-6, the full variable domain reads DTGVSQNPRHKITKRGQNVTFRCDPISEHNRLYWYRQTLGQGPEFLTYFQNEAQLEKSRLLSDRFSAERPKGSFSTLEIQRTEQGDSAMYLCASSLPGQGPDLGSPLHFGNGTRLTVT.

This clone was counted a single time. The rearrangement uses TRBV19 and TRBJ1-2; 8 positions agree with TRBD1. The J segment lost 8 bases and the V segment lost 7 bases, leaving 12 bases of the junction unmatched. This CDR3 has 14 residues. Looked up from germline, CDR1 is LNHDA and CDR2 is SQIVND (reference sequence). In nucleotides, the CDR3 is TGTGCCAGTAACCCCCGTCGACAGGGGCACGGCTACACCTTC. Residues: CASNPRRQGHGYTF.

The chain uses TRBV11-3 and TRBJ2-1, with D possibly TRBD1 on 5 matching bases. Trimming stripped 6 bases from V and 5 bases from J, with 11 bases between. The CDR3 covers 13 residues. Germline assignment: CDR1 SGHNT and CDR2 YENEEA. This CDR3 is CASSLDTNNEQFF. DNA of the CDR3: TGTGCCAGCAGTTTGGACACTAACAATGAGCAGTTCTTC.

This clone has more than one count but fewer than ten. The chain links TRBV18 to TRBJ2-1; D unclear. Trimming shortened V by 0 bases and J by 7 bases, and 7 bases separated the two germline ends. The CDR3 sequence is 13 residues long. The V gene's germline CDR1 is KGHSH and CDR2 LQKENI. This CDR3 is CASSPPVGNEQFF. DNA for the CDR3: TGTGCCAGCTCACCACCGGTAGGTAATGAGCAGTTCTTC.

The chain combines TRBV6-5 with TRBJ1-3; tentatively, D is TRBD1 (6 bases). The CDR3 totals 15 residues. The germline CDR1 and CDR2 sequences are MNHEY and SVGAGI. Trimming pared 4 bases from V and 4 bases from J, leaving 14 bases between. The CDR3 region is CASSSPRTAGNTIYF. In DNA, the CDR3 is TGTGCCAGCAGTTCCCCTCGGACAGCCGGAAACACCATATATTTT.

This sequence joins TRBV13 and TRBJ1-2, with D tentatively TRBD1 (6 bases). CDR1 PRHDT and CDR2 FYEKMQ come from the germline V gene (reference sequence). V dropped 2 bases and J dropped 2 bases, with 15 bases sitting between them. The CDR3 covers 16 residues. CDR3 sequence: CASSLYPPDRNYGYTF. The DNA for the CDR3 is TGTGCCAGCAGCTTATATCCACCTGACAGGAACTATGGCTACACCTTC.

J is TRBJ2-5 and V is TRBV7-3, with no clear D. There are 15 residues in the CDR3. Trimming removed 1 base at V and 4 bases at J, with 13 bases between. Germline values: CDR1 SGHTA, CDR2 FQGTGA. CDR3 nucleotides: TGTGCCAGCAGCTTAATGGAGTCTGCTCTAGAGACCCAGTACTTC. Protein: CASSLMESALETQYF.

This clone has more than one count but fewer than ten. The CDR3 DNA follows: TGTGCCAGCAGTCGCGGGGTGGCGGACAATGAGCAGTTCTTC. Residues: CASSRGVADNEQFF. This chain links TRBV2 with TRBJ2-1; a weak D match, TRBD2 (6 bases). This CDR3 contains 14 residues. Germline CDR1 reads SNHLY; CDR2 reads FYNNEI. The V gene lost 5 bases and the J gene lost 5 bases, with 13 bases spanning the gap.

This clone was found a few times. The V and J genes are TRBV30 and TRBJ2-7; D is undetermined. The CDR3 covers 17 residues. Between the trimmed V and J ends, which lost 5 bases and 2 bases, there was a span of 25 bases. Germline V lookup: CDR1 GTSNPN, CDR2 SVGIG (reference sequence). CDR3 sequence reads: CAWGFAPRLGRTYEQYF. The CDR3 DNA sequence: TGTGCCTGGGGCTTCGCGCCCAGGCTAGGCCGGACCTACGAGCAGTACTTC.